One and the same sample provided the 19 T cell receptor beta chains below, sequenced in a study of lymphopenia after photon versus proton radiotherapy. Data came from immunoSEQ multiplex PCR; TCRdb stores just in-frame clones and leaves some out. The data contain roughly 30,000 clones, 94% of them singletons. This sample comprised peripheral blood, obtained from a patient treated with photon-based radiotherapy. The origin of the receptors is a woman aged 45-65 years with cholangiocarcinoma.

The genes are TRBV2 and TRBJ1-1; D uncertain. The CDR3 has 11 amino acids. Germline V lookup: CDR1 SNHLY, CDR2 FYNNEI. V dropped 6 bases and J dropped 7 bases, with 9 bases sitting between them. Here the CDR3 DNA reads TGTGCCAGCAGGGGGAAAGGTGAAGCTTTCTTT. Its protein is CASRGKGEAFF.

V and J are TRBV5-1 and TRBJ1-1, with D tentatively TRBD1 (6 bases). The germline CDR1 and CDR2 sequences are SGHRS and YFSETQ. The CDR3 has 14 residues. V shed 1 base and J shed 1 base, with 8 bases lying between them. The CDR3 region is CASSLRQANTEAFF. The CDR3 DNA reads TGCGCCAGCAGCTTGCGACAGGCGAACACTGAAGCTTTCTTT.

J is TRBJ1-5 and V is TRBV7-2; the D is unclear. The CDR3 extends over 12 amino acids. Germline CDR1 reads SGHTA; CDR2 reads FQGNSA. Trimming removed 6 bases at V and 5 bases at J, with 8 bases between. The CDR3: CASSRRDQPQHF. The CDR3 DNA is TGTGCCAGCAGTCGACGAGATCAGCCCCAGCATTTT.

This clone showed up just once. The chain links TRBV18 to TRBJ2-3; D is ambiguous. CDR1 is KGHSH, CDR2 LQKENI, per germline. The CDR3 consists of 18 residues. The V end lost 6 bases, the J end lost 1 base, and 23 bases lay between the germline ends. This CDR3 is CASSLTSPGSSGTDTQYF. CDR3 nucleotides: TGTGCCAGCTCTCTGACGAGCCCGGGTTCTTCAGGCACAGATACGCAGTATTTT. The whole variable domain, filled in from reference TRBV18 and TRBJ2-3, reads NAGVMQNPRHLVRRRGQEARLRCSPMKGHSHVYWYRQLPEEGLKFMVYLQKENIIDESGMPKERFSAEFPKEGPSILRIQQVVRGDSAAYFCASSLTSPGSSGTDTQYFGPGTRLTVL.

A single count supports this clone. The V gene is TRBV10-3, the J gene TRBJ1-6, with 10 bases fitting TRBD1. Trimming removed 6 bases from V and 4 bases from J; junction bases left unmatched: 6. The CDR3 has 16 residues. Germline loops: CDR1 ENHRY, CDR2 SYGVKD. The CDR3 here is CAIRSDRGSYNSPLHF. The CDR3 bases are TGTGCCATCAGGTCGGACAGGGGGTCATATAATTCACCCCTCCACTTT.

The chain couples TRBV12-5 to TRBJ1-5; a possible D gene is TRBD1 (6 bases). Trimming shortened V by 5 bases and J by 4 bases, and 12 bases separated the two germline ends. Germline CDR1 LGHNT, CDR2 FRNRAP. This CDR3 is built from 14 residues. The CDR3 loop is CASGPGTLNQPQHF. In DNA, the CDR3 is TGTGCTAGTGGTCCCGGGACATTGAATCAGCCCCAGCATTTT. Based on the CDR3 plus reference TRBV12-5 and TRBJ1-5, the full variable domain is DARVTQTPRHKVTEMGQEVTMRCQPILGHNTVFWYRQTMMQGLELLAYFRNRAPLDDSGMPKDRFSAEMPDATLATLKIQPSEPRDSAVYFCASGPGTLNQPQHFGDGTRLSIL.

The chain combines TRBV7-2 with TRBJ1-6; no firm D call. This CDR3 is 13 amino acids long. The V gene lost 1 base and the J gene lost 8 bases, with 6 bases spanning the gap. CDR1 is SGHTA and CDR2 is FQGNSA in the germline V gene. DNA of the CDR3: TGTGCCAGCAGCTTAGAGGGTTATTCACCCCTCCACTTT. Amino acids: CASSLEGYSPLHF.

This clone was seen once. DNA for the CDR3: TGTGCCAGCAGCTTGGCTCGGCAGGGTAGCCCTGGGGCCAACGTCCTGACTTTC. Its protein product is CASSLARQGSPGANVLTF. The chain carries TRBV5-5 and TRBJ2-6; D might be TRBD1 (5 bases). Trimming shortened V by 0 bases and J by 2 bases, and 15 bases separated the two germline ends. Germline CDR1 is SGHKS and CDR2 is YYEKEE (reference sequence). The CDR3 has 18 residues.

The chain has TRBV5-1 and TRBJ1-3; D gene uncertain. V shed 1 base and J shed 2 bases, with 4 bases lying between them. Germline values: CDR1 SGHRS, CDR2 YFSETQ. CDR3 length: 13 amino acids. The CDR3 coding sequence is TGCGCCAGCAGCTTGTCGACTGGAAACACCATATATTTT. Its translation is CASSLSTGNTIYF.

The rearrangement joins TRBV6-1 to TRBJ1-2; D gene unclear. Deletions cut 7 bases from V and 3 bases from J, with 12 bases between. The CDR3 sequence is 13 residues long. Per the germline V gene, CDR1 is MNHNS and CDR2 is SASEGT. CDR3 protein: CASTYRGYYGYTF. The CDR3 DNA reads as TGTGCCAGCACCTACAGAGGATACTATGGCTACACCTTC.

The rearrangement uses TRBV19 and TRBJ1-5; a weak D match, TRBD1 (5 bases). The CDR3 has 13 amino acids. Trimming removed 6 bases at V and 6 bases at J, with 12 bases between. Looked up from germline, CDR1 is LNHDA and CDR2 is SQIVND (reference sequence). CDR3 sequence (DNA): TGTGCCAGTAGGGGGCAGGGAGGTCAGCCCCAGCATTTT. Residues: CASRGQGGQPQHF.

The rearrangement uses TRBV7-8 and TRBJ1-2; TRBD1 aligns across 10 bases. With V trimmed by 2 bases and J by 0 bases, 6 bases remained unmatched. Germline V gene lookup returns CDR1 SGHVS and CDR2 FQNEAQ. CDR3 size: 17 residues. DNA of the CDR3: TGTGCCAGCAGCTTATCGGGACAGGGGAGTACTAACTATGGCTACACCTTC. It yields the protein CASSLSGQGSTNYGYTF.

This clone was recorded only once. The chain couples TRBV30 to TRBJ2-7; D tentatively reads TRBD1 or TRBD2 (5 bases each). The CDR3 totals 15 residues. The ends were cut back, 3 bases at V and 2 bases at J, with 17 bases in the middle. Germline-derived CDR1 and CDR2 are GTSNPN and SVGIG (reference sequence). The CDR3 loop is CAWSRAGTLTYEQYF. CDR3 DNA sequence: TGTGCCTGGAGCCGGGCAGGGACGCTGACCTACGAGCAGTACTTC.

The rearrangement joins TRBV19 to TRBJ2-2; D is possibly TRBD1 (5 bases). V lost 5 bases and J lost 1, with 11 bases in between. The CDR3 runs to 15 residues. Germline loops: CDR1 LNHDA, CDR2 SQIVND (reference sequence). The CDR3 here is CASSGVRVNTGELFF. CDR3 in DNA: TGTGCCAGTAGTGGCGTCAGGGTGAACACCGGGGAGCTGTTTTTT. Together with reference TRBV19 and TRBJ2-2, the CDR3 gives the full variable domain: DGGITQSPKYLFRKEGQNVTLSCEQNLNHDAMYWYRQDPGQGLRLIYYSQIVNDFQKGDIAEGYSVSREKKESFPLTVTSAQKNPTAFYLCASSGVRVNTGELFFGEGSRLTVL.

This chain joins TRBV19 and TRBJ2-3, with 10 bases aligning to TRBD2. Trimming at V came to 4 bases and at J to 0 bases, leaving 7 bases not matched to a gene. Germline-derived CDR1 and CDR2 are LNHDA and SQIVND (reference sequence). There are 17 residues in the CDR3. Here the CDR3 DNA reads TGTGCCAGTAGTAGGAGCGGGGGGGCCGGAAGCACAGATACGCAGTATTTT. Translation gives CASSRSGGAGSTDTQYF.

The CDR3 DNA reads as TGTGCCAGCAGCTTAGCGGGTGGAGGGAACACTGAAGCTTTCTTT. This translates into CASSLAGGGNTEAFF. J is TRBJ1-1 and V is TRBV7-6; D not certain. V lost 0 bases and J 1 base, leaving 9 bases between the germline ends. The CDR3 sequence is 15 residues long. Germline V gene lookup returns CDR1 SGHVS and CDR2 FNYEAQ.

This chain joins TRBV7-9 and TRBJ2-1, with 12 bases matching TRBD2. The germline V gene has CDR1 SEHNR and CDR2 FQNEAQ (reference sequence). The V segment lost 4 bases and the J segment 1 base; nucleotides outside the gene matches: 8. This CDR3 spans 18 amino acids. CDR3 nucleotide sequence: TGTGCCAGCAGCTCATCTCCTAGCGGGGGGGCTTCCTACAATGAGCAGTTCTTC. This sequence encodes CASSSSPSGGASYNEQFF. The full variable domain, in which reference TRBV7-9 and TRBJ2-1 provide the parts outside the CDR3, is DTGVSQNPRHKITKRGQNVTFRCDPISEHNRLYWYRQTLGQGPEFLTYFQNEAQLEKSRLLSDRFSAERPKGSFSTLEIQRTEQGDSAMYLCASSSSPSGGASYNEQFFGPGTRLTVL.

The genes are TRBV5-6 and TRBJ1-5; 8 bases map to TRBD1. Trimming cost V 1 base and J 5 bases; bases outside gene matches: 8. The CDR3 runs 16 residues. Germline V gene sequence: CDR1 SGHDT, CDR2 YYEEEE. The CDR3 protein is CASSLLGTGLDQPQHF. The CDR3 nucleotides read TGTGCCAGCAGCTTGCTCGGGACAGGCCTCGATCAGCCCCAGCATTTT.

The V gene is TRBV18, the J gene TRBJ1-2, with a tentative D call TRBD1 (5 bases). The V and J ends lost 3 bases and 4 bases respectively, with 18 bases between them. The germline CDR1 and CDR2 sequences are KGHSH and LQKENI. CDR3 length: 16 amino acids. The CDR3 loop reads CASSPPLPGRGYGYTF. CDR3 DNA: TGTGCCAGCTCACCGCCATTACCGGGGCGCGGCTATGGCTACACCTTC.